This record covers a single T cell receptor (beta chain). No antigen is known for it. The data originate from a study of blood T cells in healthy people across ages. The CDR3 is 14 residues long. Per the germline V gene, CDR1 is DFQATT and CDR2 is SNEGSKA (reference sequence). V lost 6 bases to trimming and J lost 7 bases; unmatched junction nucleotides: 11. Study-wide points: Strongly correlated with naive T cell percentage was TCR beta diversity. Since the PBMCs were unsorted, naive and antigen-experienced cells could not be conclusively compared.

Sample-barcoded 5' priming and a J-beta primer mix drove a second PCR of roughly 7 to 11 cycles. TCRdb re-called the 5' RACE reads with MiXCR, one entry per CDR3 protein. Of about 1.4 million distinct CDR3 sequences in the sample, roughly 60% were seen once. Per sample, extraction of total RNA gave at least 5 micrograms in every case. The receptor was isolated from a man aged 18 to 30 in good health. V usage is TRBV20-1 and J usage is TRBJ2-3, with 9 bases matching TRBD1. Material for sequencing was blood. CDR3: CSAQLTGGENTQYF. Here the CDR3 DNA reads TGCAGTGCCCAACTTACAGGGGGCGAGAATACGCAGTATTTT.